This TCR beta chain was documented in a study of blood T cell repertoires in COVID-19 (dated by TCRdb to 2020 to 2022). In terms of the full investigation: Samples covering the acute and convalescent phases of COVID-19 were provided by collaborators in the United States, Italy and Spain. The material from the prospective study consisted of cDNA or gDNA derived from T cells, B-cell-depleted T cells, or PBMCs. The dataset comprised deeply sampled blood TCRbeta repertoires from subjects exposed to, actively infected with, or recovered from COVID-19. The repertoires were released in a freely available public database meant as a resource for research on the immune response to SARS-CoV-2. The samples were drawn from two sources: the first 160 participants of the ongoing ImmuneRACE study, and 1,254 subjects contributed by 6 global collaborators. The sample metadata nearly always contained a de-identified subject ID, COVID-19 status, age in years and sex. HLA class I and class II types, where available, came from metadata supplied by the sample provider rather than from assay-based typing. Beyond this particular receptor, the publication reports: Clinical and demographic metadata were provided uncurated, with the amount varying by source and participant.

V and J are truncated by 11 bases and 3 bases respectively, leaving an intervening sequence of 14 bases. The germline V gene sets CDR1 to MDHEN and CDR2 to SYDVKM. The CDR3 has 12 amino acids, counting the end cysteine and valine. Left in the record is the CDR3 DNA by itself, 36 bases read in frame from the first base. As to this clone: There is no known antigen for this receptor. No much larger clonotype is one base removed from it; base qualities were not supplied.

TCRbeta CDR3 regions were amplified from genomic DNA using the immunoSEQ Assay, a bias-controlled multiplex PCR. For the original study's pipeline: Within the assay, amplification of reference gene primers was used to estimate how many nucleated cells each sample contained. To quantify the absolute abundance of each unique TCRbeta CDR3 rearrangement, sequence reads were collapsed and filtered. For each sample, productive Simpson clonality was calculated as the square root of Simpson's diversity index across productive rearrangements. The clones in this table, taken by TCRdb from immuneACCESS, are in-frame only. Not every clone is retained; where verified, under half of the shortfall comes from an unresolved V gene, and the cause of the rest is unknown. V, J and clone size are taken as reported in that table, and D and trimming were inferred from the DNA itself. A total of fewer than 200,000 clones appear in this sample, around four fifths of them only once. 4.4% of the sample is in the top ten clones.

Enrolling through a virtual design, the prospective study's participants ranged in age from about 18 to 89 years and lived across roughly 23 United States geographic areas. To assign participants to cohorts, the prospective study relied on clinical history that participants themselves reported in a screening survey and a study questionnaire. ImmuneRACE Cohort 3 recovered participants were defined by two consecutive negative NP/OP PCR tests, healthcare professional clearance, or symptom resolution. Each participant in the prospective study had whole blood, serum and a nasopharyngeal or oropharyngeal swab collected by mobile phlebotomists. Participants in the prospective study had the option to provide additional blood draws and questionnaires over a roughly two-month period. Before DNA extraction, prospective study blood samples were shipped either frozen or at room temperature.

This clonotype was sampled from a woman aged 45-65 years who had recovered from COVID-19. Sequencing used PBMCs or T cells enriched from blood (not recorded which). In this chain, TRBV28 is recombined with TRBJ2-7, and the D gene may be TRBD1, 6 bases matching. The CDR3: CASGSDSYEQYV. The DNA sequence is TGTGCCTCCGGATCGGACAGCTACGAGCAGTACGTC.